This T cell receptor (beta chain) derives from a study of cytomegalovirus exposure and HLA in healthy donors. The study's findings and limits: Most TCR sequences showed up rarely, but some public TCRs showed up in many donors.

PCR was performed using 60 Vbeta and 13 Jbeta primers. Sequencing used immunoSEQ multiplex PCR; TCRdb keeps in-frame clones, though not all of them. The sample consists of some 140,000 clones, roughly 80% of them appearing once. V lost 4 bases to trimming and J lost 4 bases, with 14 bases between them. Germline V CDR1 and CDR2: SGDLS, YYNGEE. The CDR3 runs 14 residues. To note about this clone: As yet, its antigen is unknown.

The gene calls are TRBV9 and TRBJ1-2; D possibly corresponds to TRBD1 (6 bases). Sequenced material: PBMCs. The receptor was isolated from a man aged 25 to 40 in good health and CMV-seropositive. The CDR3 loop reads CASSIQGWGYGYTF. The DNA for the CDR3 is TGTGCCAGCAGCATACAGGGATGGGGCTATGGCTACACCTTC.